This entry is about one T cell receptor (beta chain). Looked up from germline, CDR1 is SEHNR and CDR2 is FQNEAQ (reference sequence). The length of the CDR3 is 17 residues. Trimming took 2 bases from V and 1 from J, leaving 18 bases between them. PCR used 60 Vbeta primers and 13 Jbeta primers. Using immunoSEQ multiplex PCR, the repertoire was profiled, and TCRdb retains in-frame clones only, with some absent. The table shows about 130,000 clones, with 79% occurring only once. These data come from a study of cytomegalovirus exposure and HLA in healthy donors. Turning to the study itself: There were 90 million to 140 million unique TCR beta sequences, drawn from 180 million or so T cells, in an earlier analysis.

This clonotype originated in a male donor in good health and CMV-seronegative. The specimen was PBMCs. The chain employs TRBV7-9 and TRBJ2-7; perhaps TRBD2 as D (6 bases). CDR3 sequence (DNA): TGTGCCAGCAGCTTATTCCTCGGGACTCCCTTATCCTACGAGCAGTACTTC. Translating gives CASSLFLGTPLSYEQYF.